This T cell receptor (beta chain) comes out of a study of human T cells and chemical hapten exposure. On the study more broadly: Small discrepancies in pooled library volume mainly accounted for the varying TCR yields per sample. Broader study findings: Expanded TCRs created a significantly greater count of big CDR3 similarity clusters than controls did.

This clonotype was observed a single time. The antigen remains unidentified. Time point denoted: patch test 3, about 24 weeks after DPC sensitization. Described treatment: therapeutic diphenylcyclopropenone sensitization with weekly scalp DPC. TCRdb fed the RACE reads into MiXCR, producing one record per CDR3 protein. Here the sample spans 80,000 to 100,000 distinct CDR3 sequences, less than 14% being singletons. V lost 6 bases to trimming and J lost 8 bases, with 13 bases between them. This CDR3 is built from 12 residues. The origin of this receptor is a woman between 45 and 60 years old with alopecia areata. Some clones in this sample may be carry-over from other donors' samples. The chain joins TRBV12-3 or TRBV12-4 to TRBJ1-2; a possible D gene is TRBD1 (5 bases). This sample comprised whole blood, obtained in connection with sensitization to the hapten diphenylcyclopropenone (DPC). CDR3 residues: CASRERGRGYTF. DNA of the CDR3: TGTGCCAGCAGGGAAAGGGGACGGGGCTACACCTTC.